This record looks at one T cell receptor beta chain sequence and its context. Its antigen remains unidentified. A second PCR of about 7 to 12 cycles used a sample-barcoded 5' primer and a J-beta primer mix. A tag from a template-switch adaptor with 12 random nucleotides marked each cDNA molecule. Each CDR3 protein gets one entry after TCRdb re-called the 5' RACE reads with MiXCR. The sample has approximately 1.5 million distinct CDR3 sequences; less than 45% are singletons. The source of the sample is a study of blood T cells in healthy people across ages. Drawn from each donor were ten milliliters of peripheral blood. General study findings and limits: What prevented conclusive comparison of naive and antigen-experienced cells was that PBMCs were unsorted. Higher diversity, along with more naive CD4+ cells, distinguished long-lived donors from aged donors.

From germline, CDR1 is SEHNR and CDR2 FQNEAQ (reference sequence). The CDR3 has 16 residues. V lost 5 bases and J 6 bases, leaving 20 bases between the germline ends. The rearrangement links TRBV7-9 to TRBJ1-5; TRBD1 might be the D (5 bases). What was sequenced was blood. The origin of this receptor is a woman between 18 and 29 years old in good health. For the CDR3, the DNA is TGTGCCAGCAGCCTAAACGGGGCCGTAATTGGTCAGCCCCAGCATTTT. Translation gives CASSLNGAVIGQPQHF. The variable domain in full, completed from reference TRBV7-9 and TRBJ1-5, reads DTGVSQNPRHKITKRGQNVTFRCDPISEHNRLYWYRQTLGQGPEFLTYFQNEAQLEKSRLLSDRFSAERPKGSFSTLEIQRTEQGDSAMYLCASSLNGAVIGQPQHFGDGTRLSIL.